The rows below give T cell receptor beta chains drawn from one sample of a study of control samples from healthy donors and cancer patients. Clones were sequenced by immunoSEQ multiplex PCR, and TCRdb holds only the in-frame ones, with some missing. The data show 35,000 to 50,000 clones, with roughly 94% seen just once and roughly a quarter held by the top ten. The specimen sequenced was blood. These receptors were taken from a man aged 55 to 70 in good health. Both conserved end residues are part of each CDR3. Each record gives: J gene, D gene, clone size, V gene, CDR3 DNA, CDR3 protein. A D gene is named only where the DNA matches it firmly. The size entry is marked missing in some rows and otherwise reads once, few, many or a size class.

TRBJ2-7,.,.,TRBV6-5,TGTGCCAGCAGTTCGGACAGAGCCTACGAGCAGTACTTC,CASSSDRAYEQYF
TRBJ2-5,.,.,TRBV7-9,TGTGCCAGCAGCAAGCGGGACAGCCAAGAGACCCAGTACTTC,CASSKRDSQETQYF
TRBJ2-3,.,.,TRBV29-1,TGCAGCGTGAGGTCCCGCTTCACAGATACGCAGTATTTT,CSVRSRFTDTQYF
TRBJ2-7,TRBD1,.,TRBV11-2,TGTGCCAGCAGCTTACGAAGGGACAGGCGATACGAGCAGTACTTC,CASSLRRDRRYEQYF
TRBJ1-5,.,.,TRBV12-5,TGTGCTAGTGCCCTTGACCCCAATCAGCCCCAGCATTTT,CASALDPNQPQHF
TRBJ1-5,.,.,TRBV12-5,TGTGCTAGTGGTTTGGCCTTTAATCAGCCCCAGCATTTT,CASGLAFNQPQHF
TRBJ2-7,TRBD1,.,TRBV5-1,TGCGCCAGCAGCCCCCGACAGGGGCCCCACGAGCAGTACTTC,CASSPRQGPHEQYF
TRBJ2-5,.,.,TRBV29-1,TGCAGCGTTGTTTCGGCTAGGGAGACCCAGTACTTC,CSVVSARETQYF
TRBJ1-6,.,.,TRBV27,TGTGCCAGCAGTTTAAGGGTGGCTGATAATTCACCCCTCCACTTT,CASSLRVADNSPLHF
TRBJ2-2,.,.,TRBV29-1,TGCAGCGTTTCGGGGAACACCGGGGAGCTGTTTTTT,CSVSGNTGELFF
TRBJ2-3,.,.,TRBV5-1,TGCGCCAGCAGCTTGGGGAGTCCTTCTAGCACAGATACGCAGTATTTT,CASSLGSPSSTDTQYF
TRBJ1-3,.,.,TRBV18,TGTGCCAGCTCACCCGACAGTTTCTCTGGAAACACCATATATTTT,CASSPDSFSGNTIYF
TRBJ2-1,.,.,TRBV19,TGTGCCAGTACCCCCCAAGCTAGCTTAGACAATGAGCAGTTCTTC,CASTPQASLDNEQFF
TRBJ2-7,.,.,TRBV11-3,TGTGCCAGCAGCTTCCTGGGCTCCGCCGAGCAGTACTTC,CASSFLGSAEQYF
TRBJ2-3,.,once,TRBV6-2/TRBV6-3,TGTGCCAGCAGTTACACGATACAGTGGGCGGATACGCAGTATTTT,CASSYTIQWADTQYF
TRBJ1-6,.,.,TRBV11-2,TGTGCCAGCAGCCCGGACAGAACCTATAATTCACCCCTCCACTTT,CASSPDRTYNSPLHF
TRBJ1-2,TRBD1,.,TRBV2,TGTGCCAGCCGCCCTAGACAGGGTAACTATGGCTACACCTTC,CASRPRQGNYGYTF
TRBJ2-7,TRBD1,.,TRBV5-1,TGCGCCAGCAGCTTGGAGACAGGGGGCTTGGGAGAGCAGTACTTC,CASSLETGGLGEQYF
TRBJ1-5,.,.,TRBV4-1,TGCGCCAGCAGCCAGGGTCAGGTGAATCAGCCCCAGCATTTT,CASSQGQVNQPQHF
TRBJ2-2,TRBD2,.,TRBV14,TGTGCCAGCAGCCAAGATCTCCCGGGGGGCGGGGAGCTGTTTTTT,CASSQDLPGGGELFF
TRBJ1-1,.,.,TRBV27,TGTGCCAGCAGTTTATGGCAGGGTAACACTGAAGCTTTCTTT,CASSLWQGNTEAFF
TRBJ1-4,.,.,TRBV6-4,TGTGCCAGCAGTCCTTCGACAGGCTCCAATGAAAAACTGTTTTTT,CASSPSTGSNEKLFF
TRBJ1-4,TRBD1,.,TRBV11-3,TGTGCCAGCAGCGACCAAGGACAGGGGGCGTTTGAAAAACTGTTTTTT,CASSDQGQGAFEKLFF
TRBJ2-4,.,.,TRBV11-3,TGTGCCAGCAGCCAGGGGACTTCCTGGGGGAAAAACATTCAGTACTTC,CASSQGTSWGKNIQYF
TRBJ2-1,TRBD2,.,TRBV7-8,TGTGCCAGCAGCTTAGCACCATTCCCGGGACTAACGCAGAATGAGCAGTTCTTC,CASSLAPFPGLTQNEQFF
TRBJ2-3,TRBD2,.,TRBV3-1/TRBV3-2,TGTGCCAGCAGACGAGCGGGAGGGCCTATAGATACGCAGTATTTT,CASRRAGGPIDTQYF
TRBJ1-1,.,.,TRBV10-2,TGCGCCAGCAGTGAGCCTTATCGGGGGACTGAAGCTTTCTTT,CASSEPYRGTEAFF
TRBJ2-7,.,.,TRBV7-6,TGTGCCAGCAGCTTAGAACAGGCCGGTTCCTACGAGCAGTACTTC,CASSLEQAGSYEQYF
TRBJ2-1,.,.,TRBV20-1,TGCAGTGCTCGTGGACTAGGGGGTTACAATGAGCAGTTCTTC,CSARGLGGYNEQFF
TRBJ2-5,.,.,TRBV7-9,TGTGCCAGCACCATGACTAGAAAGGAGACCCAGTACTTC,CASTMTRKETQYF
TRBJ1-5,.,once,TRBV10-2,TGCGCCAGCAGACACCAAGGTCAGCCCCAGCATTTT,CASRHQGQPQHF
TRBJ2-7,TRBD1,.,TRBV19,TGTGCCAGTAGTCCCGGACAGGGCAGCCTCTACGAGCAGTACTTC,CASSPGQGSLYEQYF
TRBJ2-1,.,.,TRBV5-1,TGCGCCAGCAGCTTGGCCCTATGGGGGACCGACAATGAGCAGTTCTTC,CASSLALWGTDNEQFF
TRBJ1-1,.,few,TRBV12-3/TRBV12-4,TGTGCCAGCAGGAGACCGCTTGGGAGGGCTTTCTTT,CASRRPLGRAFF
TRBJ1-1,.,.,TRBV15,TGTGCCACCAGCAGAGATCCGGCGAACACTGAAGCTTTCTTT,CATSRDPANTEAFF
TRBJ2-4,.,.,TRBV27,TGTGCCAGCAGTCAGAGGGAGGGGGCAAACATTCAGTACTTC,CASSQREGANIQYF
TRBJ2-4,TRBD1,.,TRBV7-3,TGTGCCAGCAGCTTAAGGGACAGGGGGCGCCTCTCTTTCTTAAACATTCAGTACTTC,CASSLRDRGRLSFLNIQYF
TRBJ2-7,.,.,TRBV5-6,TGTGCCAGCAGCTTGACCCCGACAGGAGTAACCTACGAGCAGTACTTC,CASSLTPTGVTYEQYF
TRBJ2-5,.,.,TRBV19,TGTGCCAGTAGCGGGGAACCGGGAGAGACCCAGTACTTC,CASSGEPGETQYF
TRBJ2-7,.,.,TRBV7-3,TGTGCCAGCAGCTTTGGTGCTTCTCTGACCTACGAGCAGTACTTC,CASSFGASLTYEQYF
TRBJ2-7,TRBD2,.,TRBV2,TGTGCCAGCAGCCCGGGACTAGCCCCTTCGAGGACCTACGAGCAGTACTTC,CASSPGLAPSRTYEQYF
TRBJ2-7,TRBD2,.,TRBV3-1/TRBV3-2,TGTGCCAGCAGCCAAGGGCTAGCGGCCTACGAGCAGTACTTC,CASSQGLAAYEQYF
TRBJ1-4,TRBD1,.,TRBV3-1/TRBV3-2,TGTGCCAGCAGCCAAACAGGGGGCGATGAAAAACTGTTTTTT,CASSQTGGDEKLFF
TRBJ2-5,.,once,TRBV11-3,TGTGCCAGCAGCTTAGCTGAAAGGACAGAGACCCAGTACTTC,CASSLAERTETQYF
TRBJ2-1,.,.,TRBV30,TGTGCCTGGACCCCGGGGTATGAGCAGTTCTTC,CAWTPGYEQFF
TRBJ2-5,TRBD1,.,TRBV4-2,TGTGCCAGCAGCCAGAGTGGACAGGAGTGGGCCCAGTACTTC,CASSQSGQEWAQYF
TRBJ2-3,TRBD1,.,TRBV7-9,TGTGCCAGCAGACTTGGGACAGGGGAAGATACGCAGTATTTT,CASRLGTGEDTQYF
TRBJ2-2,.,.,TRBV5-1,TGCGCCAGCAGCTTGGCTTCGAACACCGGGGAGCTGTTTTTT,CASSLASNTGELFF
TRBJ2-5,.,.,TRBV5-1,TGCGCCAGCAGCACCGGACAACCCCAAGAGACCCAGTACTTC,CASSTGQPQETQYF
TRBJ2-1,TRBD1,once,TRBV7-8,TGTGCCAGCAACCGGGACAGCTCCTACAATGAGCAGTTCTTC,CASNRDSSYNEQFF